Each of the 12 T cell receptor beta chains below was sequenced from the same sample in a study of control samples from healthy donors and cancer patients. TCRdb keeps only in-frame clones here, not all; method: immunoSEQ multiplex PCR. The data show about 150,000 clones, around 90% seen once. The sequenced material came from blood. All receptors come from a man aged 18-30 years in good health.

V is TRBV30 and J is TRBJ1-2, with D perhaps matching TRBD1 (5 bases). The CDR3 contains 15 residues. Between the trimmed V and J ends, which lost 1 base and 8 bases, there was a span of 20 bases. Germline CDR1 is GTSNPN and CDR2 is SVGIG (reference sequence). The CDR3, as DNA: TGTGCCTGGAGTGACCCAGACAGAAAGGCAGAAGGCTACACCTTC. Its protein is CAWSDPDRKAEGYTF. The whole variable domain, filled in from reference TRBV30 and TRBJ1-2, reads SQTIHQWPATLVQPVGSPLSLECTVEGTSNPNLYWYRQAAGRGLQLLFYSVGIGQISSEVPQNLSASRPQDRQFILSSKKLLLSDSGFYLCAWSDPDRKAEGYTFGSGTRLTVV.

The rearrangement links TRBV28 to TRBJ1-6; TRBD1 might be the D (6 bases). CDR3 size: 17 residues. V gave up 1 base and J gave up 7 bases, with 17 bases separating them. Germline V gene data show CDR1 as MDHEN and CDR2 as SYDVKM. The CDR3 here is CASSLYRARTVNSPLHF. The CDR3 DNA sequence: TGTGCCAGCAGTTTATATAGGGCTAGGACAGTGAATTCACCCCTCCACTTT.

This clone is a singleton in its sample. The rearrangement joins TRBV24-1 to TRBJ2-5, with D hard to call. The CDR3 is made up of 14 amino acids. CDR1 is KGHDR and CDR2 is SFDVKD in the germline V gene. The ends were cut back, 6 bases at V and 3 bases at J, with 13 bases in the middle. The CDR3 sequence: CATSPSVNEETQYF. The CDR3 bases are TGTGCCACCAGTCCATCAGTAAATGAAGAGACCCAGTACTTC.

The rearrangement uses TRBV18 and TRBJ2-2; 10 positions match TRBD1. The CDR3 spans 16 residues. The ends lost 3 bases at V and 4 bases at J; junction bases unmatched: 5. CDR1 is KGHSH, CDR2 LQKENI, per germline. The chain's CDR3 is CASSPVRDRGTGELFF. The CDR3 nucleotides read TGTGCCAGCTCACCCGTTCGGGACAGGGGCACCGGGGAGCTGTTTTTT. Using reference TRBV18 and TRBJ2-2 for the parts outside the CDR3, the full variable domain is NAGVMQNPRHLVRRRGQEARLRCSPMKGHSHVYWYRQLPEEGLKFMVYLQKENIIDESGMPKERFSAEFPKEGPSILRIQQVVRGDSAAYFCASSPVRDRGTGELFFGEGSRLTVL.

This chain joins TRBV6-6 and TRBJ1-5, with D perhaps matching TRBD1 (6 bases). The CDR3 is 14 amino acids. Germline V gives CDR1 MNHNY, CDR2 SVGAGI (reference sequence). The V end was cut by 11 bases, the J end by 3 bases, with 17 bases between. CDR3 residues: CAGGSEGHNQPQHF. CDR3 in DNA: TGTGCCGGCGGCTCCGAGGGACACAATCAGCCCCAGCATTTT.

V usage is TRBV30 and J usage is TRBJ2-7, with D possibly TRBD2 on 5 matching bases. CDR1 and CDR2 from the germline V gene are GTSNPN and SVGIG (reference sequence). The CDR3 consists of 11 residues. The V and J ends lost 0 bases and 7 bases respectively, with 7 bases between them. CDR3 loop: CAWSVRGEQYF. The CDR3 DNA sequence: TGTGCCTGGAGTGTAAGAGGGGAGCAGTACTTC. Full variable domain (remainder filled in from reference TRBV30 and TRBJ2-7): SQTIHQWPATLVQPVGSPLSLECTVEGTSNPNLYWYRQAAGRGLQLLFYSVGIGQISSEVPQNLSASRPQDRQFILSSKKLLLSDSGFYLCAWSVRGEQYFGPGTRLTVT.

The rearrangement links TRBV28 to TRBJ2-3; TRBD2 agrees at 7 bases. The CDR3 spans 13 residues. CDR1 and CDR2 from the germline V gene are MDHEN and SYDVKM. V lost 11 bases and J lost 4; bases outside the gene matches: 9. The CDR3 loop reads CAHGGSSADTQYF. DNA of the CDR3: TGTGCCCACGGGGGGTCTTCGGCAGATACGCAGTATTTT.

The chain is built from TRBV5-5 and TRBJ2-7; D remains ambiguous. This CDR3 has 13 amino acids. V was shortened by 1 base and J by 2 bases, with 7 bases between the two germline ends. Looked up from germline, CDR1 is SGHKS and CDR2 is YYEKEE (reference sequence). The CDR3 bases are TGTGCCAGCAGCTTGAGTCGAGCCTACGAGCAGTACTTC. It translates to CASSLSRAYEQYF.

This clone showed up just once. Other DNA sequences in this specimen translate into the identical CDR3. The chain carries TRBV28 and TRBJ2-7; TRBD1 matches at 8 bases. V was pared by 6 bases and J by 2 bases, with 6 bases of the junction left unmatched. CDR1 MDHEN and CDR2 SYDVKM come from the germline V gene. The CDR3 consists of 14 residues. CDR3 amino acids: CASRPTGAAYEQYF. In nucleotides, the CDR3 is TGTGCCAGCAGACCGACAGGGGCAGCCTACGAGCAGTACTTC.

The chain is built from TRBV28 and TRBJ2-7; perhaps TRBD1 as D (6 bases). Trimming took off 8 bases at V and 6 bases at J, with 17 bases between the two ends. CDR3 size: 13 residues. Germline V gives CDR1 MDHEN, CDR2 SYDVKM. The CDR3 spells CASREQGSAEQYF. CDR3 sequence (DNA): TGTGCCAGCCGCGAACAGGGTTCCGCCGAGCAGTACTTC.

V is TRBV7-2 and J is TRBJ1-1; 7 bases are shared with TRBD1. The CDR3 runs to 14 residues. The ends lost 5 bases at V and 7 bases at J; junction bases unmatched: 10. CDR1 is SGHTA, CDR2 FQGNSA, per germline. The CDR3 region is CASSPRQGGGEAFF. The CDR3 region has the DNA TGTGCCAGCAGCCCCCGACAGGGCGGGGGTGAAGCTTTCTTT.

The V call is TRBV19, the J call TRBJ2-7; the match to TRBD1 covers 8 bases. Germline V gives CDR1 LNHDA, CDR2 SQIVND (reference sequence). With V trimmed by 4 bases and J by 2 bases, 4 bases remained unmatched. This CDR3 region has 14 residues. CDR3: CASSTGGATYEQYF. The CDR3 DNA sequence: TGTGCCAGTAGTACAGGGGGCGCAACCTACGAGCAGTACTTC.